This T cell receptor (beta chain) was found in a study of vaccination and CD4 T cells after COVID-19. Study-level information: Six males and four females, two of them Hispanic, were enrolled as convalescents. For control cultures, the treatment was a CEFX pool, an HIV-1 Nef pool, or no peptide.

Study-level points and caveats: Spike mono-reactivity applied to 304 of 307 vaccine-specific clones detected in convalescent patients.

Germline CDR1 and CDR2: DFQATT and SNEGSKA (reference sequence). V was clipped by 0 bases and J by 2 bases; unmatched bases: 4. The CDR3 spans 17 residues. The treatment: approximately nine-day PBMC culture with coronavirus spike peptide pools or control peptides (ViraFEST assay). For this clonotype: Its antigen is undetermined.

Cultured CD4+ T cell DNA was sequenced using the Oncomine TCR Beta short-read assay. MiXCR, applied by TCRdb to the PCR reads, yields one record per CDR3 protein. The sample includes roughly 8,900 distinct CDR3 sequences, approximately 57% seen only once; the top ten take less than 20%. The receptor comes from a human donor with COVID-19. The chain joins TRBV20-1 to TRBJ2-3; the match to TRBD2 covers 14 bases. Sequencing was performed on cultured CD4+ T cells from blood, taken after SARS-CoV-2 vaccination. CDR3 amino acids: CSARDRTSGGHTDTQYF. CDR3 nucleotide sequence: TGCAGTGCTAGAGATAGGACTAGCGGGGGGCACACAGATACGCAGTATTTT.